The 21 T cell receptor beta chains below were found in one sample sequenced in a study of T cell responses to AZD1222 COVID-19 vaccine. Profiled with immunoSEQ multiplex PCR; TCRdb holds only in-frame clones, not every one. The table lists about 110,000 clones, approximately 86% of them singletons. The specimen comprised peripheral blood, sampled on day 0 of AZD1222 vaccination. All receptors derive from an adult in good health.

The chain couples TRBV7-2 to TRBJ1-2; 8 bases are a match to TRBD1. This CDR3 comprises 17 residues. V shed 1 base, J shed 4 bases, and the junction held 11 bases outside the gene matches. CDR1 and CDR2 (germline): SGHTA, FQGNSA. Here the CDR3 DNA reads TGTGCCAGCAGCTTAGTTAGGGCGACAGGGGCCGGCTATGGCTACACCTTC. Residues: CASSLVRATGAGYGYTF. The variable domain in full, with the rest retrieved from reference TRBV7-2 and TRBJ1-2, is GAGVSQSPSNKVTEKGKDVELRCDPISGHTALYWYRQSLGQGLEFLIYFQGNSAPDKSGLPSDRFSAERTGGSVSTLTIQRTQQEDSAVYLCASSLVRATGAGYGYTFGSGTRLTVV.

The V and J genes are TRBV9 and TRBJ1-1; D uncertain. This CDR3 has 13 amino acids. V was trimmed by 0 bases and J by 1 base, leaving 4 bases between them. Germline-derived CDR1 and CDR2 are SGDLS and YYNGEE. CDR3 sequence reads: CASSVEPNTEAFF. Written as DNA, the CDR3 is TGTGCCAGCAGCGTAGAACCGAACACTGAAGCTTTCTTT. The complete variable domain, with remaining parts taken from reference TRBV9 and TRBJ1-1, reads DSGVTQTPKHLITATGQRVTLRCSPRSGDLSVYWYQQSLDQGLQFLIQYYNGEERAKGNILERFSAQQFPDLHSELNLSSLELGDSALYFCASSVEPNTEAFFGQGTRLTVV.

The chain combines TRBV10-2 with TRBJ1-1, with 9 bases identical to TRBD1. Germline V gives CDR1 WSHSY, CDR2 SAAADI. The J segment lost 7 bases and the V segment lost 5 bases, leaving 8 bases of the junction unmatched. This CDR3 is 14 amino acids long. CDR3 sequence: CASSMTGGPFEAFF. In nucleotides, the CDR3 is TGCGCCAGCAGTATGACAGGGGGACCTTTTGAAGCTTTCTTT.

This clone has more than one count but fewer than ten. The chain carries TRBV7-2 and TRBJ2-2, with D tentatively TRBD1 (6 bases). Germline loops: CDR1 SGHTA, CDR2 FQGNSA. The CDR3 covers 15 residues. Trimming left V 7 bases short and J 5 bases short, with 17 bases between. As DNA, the CDR3 is TGTGCCAGCACAGGGACATTTTCCCGAACCGGGGAGCTGTTTTTT. Amino acid sequence: CASTGTFSRTGELFF.

DNA of the CDR3: TGTGCCAGCAGTGTGACCGGGACAGGGATTTATGAGCAGTTCTTC. This translates into CASSVTGTGIYEQFF. This chain uses TRBV6-2 or TRBV6-3 with TRBJ2-1, with 9 bases matching TRBD1. Germline-derived CDR1 and CDR2 are MNHEY and SVGEGT. V lost 5 bases, J lost 8 bases, and 10 bases stayed unmatched. The CDR3 loop spans 15 amino acids.

This chain uses TRBV28 with TRBJ2-1; weak D call: TRBD1 (6 bases). Germline CDR1 reads MDHEN; CDR2 reads SYDVKM. This CDR3 is built from 16 residues. The V and J ends lost 2 bases and 6 bases respectively, with 17 bases between them. The CDR3 is CASSLNTGWEGNEQFF. CDR3 DNA: TGTGCCAGCAGTTTAAACACAGGGTGGGAAGGCAATGAGCAGTTCTTC.

This clone was seen a single time. This CDR3 is CAWTNAGSANYNEQFF. DNA for the CDR3: TGTGCCTGGACCAATGCGGGCAGCGCCAATTACAATGAGCAGTTCTTC. This chain joins TRBV30 and TRBJ2-1; D possibly corresponds to TRBD2 (5 bases). CDR3 length: 16 residues. Trimming removed 4 bases at V and 4 bases at J, with 20 bases between. Germline CDR1 and CDR2: GTSNPN and SVGIG (reference sequence).

The chain combines TRBV5-5 with TRBJ2-7; 7 nucleotides match TRBD1. V dropped 4 bases and J dropped 0; count of bases not matched to a gene: 10. This CDR3 is built from 16 residues. Germline lookup yields CDR1 SGHKS and CDR2 YYEKEE (reference sequence). CDR3 DNA: TGTGCCAGCAGCCGCCGGGACAGCTCGAGCTCCTACGAGCAGTACTTC. Its translation: CASSRRDSSSSYEQYF. Combining the CDR3 with reference TRBV5-5 and TRBJ2-7 gives the whole variable domain DAGVTQSPTHLIKTRGQQVTLRCSPISGHKSVSWYQQVLGQGPQFIFQYYEKEERGRGNFPDRFSARQFPNYSSELNVNALLLGDSALYLCASSRRDSSSSYEQYFGPGTRLTVT.

There are a few counts of this clone. The chain uses TRBV10-1 and TRBJ2-3, with D possibly matching TRBD2 (6 bases). The ends were cut back, 11 bases at V and 7 bases at J, with 22 bases in the middle. The length of the CDR3 is 14 residues. Germline V CDR1 and CDR2: WNHNN, SYGVQD (reference sequence). DNA of the CDR3: TGCGCCCAAACTAGCCGAACCCTAAGAAATACGCAGTATTTT. Translating it yields CAQTSRTLRNTQYF.

This chain joins TRBV7-8 and TRBJ1-2; 8 nucleotides agree with TRBD1. The CDR3 has 14 amino acids. Germline V lookup: CDR1 SGHVS, CDR2 FQNEAQ. After removal of 5 bases from V and 4 bases from J, the junction contained 6 bases not matched to a gene. CDR3 in amino acids: CASSATGGVYGYTF. The DNA for the CDR3 is TGTGCCAGCAGCGCCACAGGGGGGGTCTATGGCTACACCTTC.

The V and J genes are TRBV13 and TRBJ1-3, with 8 bases identical to TRBD1. This CDR3 region has 18 residues. CDR1 is PRHDT, CDR2 FYEKMQ, per germline (reference sequence). After removal of 1 base from V and 1 base from J, the junction contained 9 bases not matched to a gene. CDR3 DNA sequence: TGTGCCAGCAGCTTAGCCCGACAGGGGAGAGGGTCTGGAAACACCATATATTTT. Its protein is CASSLARQGRGSGNTIYF.

This clone was detected once. The chain couples TRBV6-2 or TRBV6-3 to TRBJ2-3; the match to TRBD2 covers 10 bases. CDR1 and CDR2 (germline): MNHEY, SVGEGT. This CDR3 contains 17 residues. V was pared by 5 bases and J by 3 bases, with 11 bases of the junction left unmatched. The CDR3 sequence: CASSLWTSGTRTDTQYF. CDR3 nucleotide sequence: TGTGCCAGCAGTCTATGGACTAGCGGAACCCGAACAGATACGCAGTATTTT.

This sequence joins TRBV6-5 and TRBJ1-1; no clear D. From germline, CDR1 is MNHEY and CDR2 SVGAGI. The V and J ends lost 6 bases and 4 bases respectively, with 9 bases between them. CDR3 length: 12 amino acids. This CDR3 is CASSRMSTEAFF. CDR3 in DNA: TGTGCCAGCAGCCGAATGAGCACTGAAGCTTTCTTT.

This clone was detected once. CDR3 nucleotides: TGCGCCAGCGGAGGACAGGGGTTGTACGAGCAGTACTTC. It encodes CASGGQGLYEQYF. The chain carries TRBV10-1 and TRBJ2-7; 9 nucleotides line up with TRBD1. Germline V CDR1 and CDR2: WNHNN, SYGVQD (reference sequence). This CDR3 region has 13 residues. The V segment lost 8 bases and the J segment 4 bases; nucleotides outside the gene matches: 6.

This chain joins TRBV2 and TRBJ2-7, with D perhaps given as TRBD1 or TRBD2 (6 bases each). Germline-derived CDR1 and CDR2 are SNHLY and FYNNEI. Trimming stripped 6 bases from V and 3 bases from J, with 12 bases between. The CDR3 spans 13 residues. CDR3 in DNA: TGTGCCAGCAGCCCGGGGGCTAGCTACGAGCAGTACTTC. As protein: CASSPGASYEQYF.

This chain connects TRBV6-5 to TRBJ1-2, with a weak D call TRBD1 (6 bases). The CDR3 length is 15 residues. Germline assignment: CDR1 MNHEY and CDR2 SVGAGI. V gave up 4 bases and J gave up 7 bases, with 19 bases separating them. The CDR3 sequence: CASSSFQGLGGGYTF. In DNA form, the CDR3 reads TGTGCCAGCAGTTCATTTCAGGGGCTCGGGGGTGGCTACACCTTC.

CDR3 sequence (DNA): TGTGCCTTTCCCCGTCATGCGGAGGCCGAGCAGTACTTC. It yields the protein CAFPRHAEAEQYF. The chain employs TRBV3-1 (or the pseudogene TRBV3-2) and TRBJ2-7; D is perhaps TRBD2 (5 bases). Trimming removed 11 bases at V and 6 bases at J, with 20 bases between. Per the germline V gene, CDR1 is LGHDT and CDR2 is YNNKEL (reference sequence). The CDR3 consists of 13 residues.

There are a few counts of this clone. The J gene is TRBJ2-3, the V gene TRBV5-1; 8 bases align to TRBD1. The J segment lost 1 base and the V segment lost 5 bases, leaving 3 bases of the junction unmatched. This CDR3 has 14 amino acids. The germline CDR1 and CDR2 sequences are SGHRS and YFSETQ. Here the CDR3 DNA reads TGCGCCAGCAGTGAGACAGGGGGCACAGATACGCAGTATTTT. This translates into CASSETGGTDTQYF.

This chain uses TRBV7-8 with TRBJ2-3; no firm D call. The V end was cut by 5 bases, the J end by 3 bases, with 9 bases between. The CDR3 sequence is 13 residues long. Germline V gene sequence: CDR1 SGHVS, CDR2 FQNEAQ. The DNA for the CDR3 is TGTGCCAGCAGCGCCGGGCCGACAGATACGCAGTATTTT. Translated, it gives CASSAGPTDTQYF.

This chain links TRBV10-1 with TRBJ1-5, with D possibly TRBD1 on 6 matching bases. Trimming cost V 6 bases and J 7 bases, with 16 bases left between them. From germline, CDR1 is WNHNN and CDR2 SYGVQD (reference sequence). This CDR3 has 14 amino acids. CDR3 bases: TGCGCCAGCAGCCCCGATACGGGGGGCCAGCCCCAGCATTTT. Its protein product is CASSPDTGGQPQHF.

CDR3 sequence reads: CASSSGDRASGDTYEQYF. CDR3 bases: TGTGCCAGCAGTTCAGGGGACCGAGCTAGCGGGGACACCTACGAGCAGTACTTC. This chain joins TRBV27 and TRBJ2-7; 9 bases line up with TRBD2. The CDR3 length is 18 residues. The trim removed 4 bases at V and 2 bases at J, leaving 15 bases unmatched. Germline V gene sequence: CDR1 MNHEY, CDR2 SMNVEV (reference sequence).